This TCR beta chain was identified during a study of Graves' ophthalmopathy and Graves' hyperthyroidism. The study, taken as a whole, reports: This model predicted ophthalmopathy progression (sensitivity approximately 68%, specificity about 72%).

As to this clonotype: Its specificity is unknown.

The germline V gene encodes CDR1 SGHRS and CDR2 YFSETQ. The CDR3 sequence is 15 residues long. Trimming took 2 bases from V and 0 from J, leaving 12 bases between them. TCR beta CDR3 amplification used RNA transcripts. The authors performed first-round RT-PCR with HTBI primers and then a second-round multiplex PCR. Each CDR3 protein is one row after TCRdb ran MiXCR on the multiplex PCR reads. Here the sample spans approximately 330,000 distinct CDR3 sequences, 17% being singletons. This TCR was sampled from an adult man with Graves' ophthalmopathy. The sequenced sample consisted of peripheral blood. The chain uses TRBV5-1 and TRBJ2-7, with a weak D call TRBD2 (5 bases). The CDR3 DNA sequence: TGCGCCAGCAGCTTAAATTCGAGGGTCTCCTACGAGCAGTACTTC. It translates to CASSLNSRVSYEQYF. The full variable domain, in which reference TRBV5-1 and TRBJ2-7 provide the parts outside the CDR3, is KAGVTQTPRYLIKTRGQQVTLSCSPISGHRSVSWYQQTPGQGLQFLFEYFSETQRNKGNFPGRFSGRQFSNSRSEMNVSTLELGDSALYLCASSLNSRVSYEQYFGPGTRLTVT.